What follows is one T cell receptor beta chain and its context. As yet, its antigen is unknown. CDR1 and CDR2 from the germline V gene are MGHRA and YSYEKL. V shed 0 bases, J shed 0 bases, and the junction held 7 bases outside the gene matches. The CDR3 covers 17 residues. This entry is derived from a study of T-cell memory formation after mild COVID-19. On the study more broadly: TCR clusters were mostly donor specific.

Study-level results: Nothing confirmed that second-wave clones peaking on day 37 were specific for SARS-CoV-2.

TCR alpha and TCR beta cDNA libraries carrying sample barcodes and UMIs came from 5'RACE with constant-segment primers. A single record per CDR3 protein comes from TCRdb applying MiXCR to the 5' RACE reads. This table holds some 440,000 distinct CDR3 sequences, 20% to 25% found once. Sequencing was performed on PBMCs or a T cell subset sorted from them (not recorded which). The source of this sequence is an adult woman who had mild COVID-19 (a few samples of this study predate the infection). Cell type and time point are not known. This chain connects TRBV4-1 to TRBJ2-7, with 8 bases aligning to TRBD1. The CDR3 bases are TGCGCCAGCAGCCAAGACCCCGCCGGGACAGGCTCCTACGAGCAGTACTTC. It encodes CASSQDPAGTGSYEQYF.